The 5 T cell receptor beta chains below were found in one sample sequenced in a study of blood T cells in healthy people across ages. Primed by a sample-barcoded 5' primer and a J-beta primer mix, a second PCR proceeded for roughly 7 to 12 cycles. MiXCR, applied by TCRdb to the 5' RACE reads, yields one record per CDR3 protein. This table holds about 1,400,000 distinct CDR3 sequences, around 55% found once. The sequenced material came from blood. The receptors were gathered from a young man in good health.

In this sample, this clonotype turned up a few times. The chain joins TRBV4-1 to TRBJ1-5; a possible D gene is TRBD1 (5 bases). The CDR3 contains 17 residues. The V and J ends lost 1 base and 0 bases respectively, with 13 bases between them. The germline V gene has CDR1 MGHRA and CDR2 YSYEKL. The CDR3 sequence is CASSQGPTDYSNQPQHF. DNA for the CDR3: TGCGCCAGCAGCCAAGGTCCGACAGATTATAGCAATCAGCCCCAGCATTTT.

The table lists this clonotype with a few counts. This sequence joins TRBV6-1 and TRBJ2-1; 7 nucleotides line up with TRBD1. Losses at the gene ends were 2 bases for V and 3 bases for J; bases not matched to a gene: 4. The CDR3 length is 15 residues. The V gene's germline CDR1 is MNHNS and CDR2 SASEGT. The CDR3 nucleotides read TGTGCCAGCAGTGAAAGGGACAGCTACTACAATGAGCAGTTCTTC. It codes for CASSERDSYYNEQFF.

There are a few counts of this clonotype. The rearrangement uses TRBV5-1 and TRBJ2-3; weak D call: TRBD1 (6 bases). The CDR3 totals 15 residues. The V end was cut by 4 bases, the J end by 4 bases, with 16 bases between. Germline V lookup: CDR1 SGHRS, CDR2 YFSETQ. CDR3 DNA: TGCGCCAGCAGCCTGGCCGGGGACATATCAGATACGCAGTATTTT. It is translated as CASSLAGDISDTQYF.

The chain is built from TRBV20-1 and TRBJ2-7; 8 nucleotides agree with TRBD1. V shed 5 bases and J 1 base; nucleotides not matched to a gene: 7. Germline CDR1 DFQATT, CDR2 SNEGSKA (reference sequence). This CDR3 region has 14 residues. The CDR3 is CSALTGDDSYEQYF. Here the CDR3 DNA reads TGCAGTGCTCTGACAGGGGACGATTCCTACGAGCAGTACTTC.

The count of this clonotype is one. The chain links TRBV7-2 to TRBJ2-3, with 10 bases fitting TRBD2. In germline, CDR1 is SGHTA, CDR2 FQGNSA. There are 17 residues in the CDR3. The junction had 14 bases not matched to a gene; V was cut back by 6 bases and J by 5 bases. In nucleotides, the CDR3 is TGTGCCAGCAGACTTACAAGCGGGGGGGCCGGAGGAGATACGCAGTATTTT. This translates into CASRLTSGGAGGDTQYF.